Reported below is one TCR beta chain. Data came from immunoSEQ multiplex PCR; TCRdb stores just in-frame clones and leaves some out. The data contain 55,000 to 75,000 clones, 70% to 90% of them seen just once; the ten biggest clones take up 7.4%. The data were obtained in a study of blood T cell repertoires in COVID-19. At the level of the study: Material from acute and convalescent COVID-19 was sourced from the United States, Italy and Spain. T cells, B-cell-depleted T cells, or PBMCs supplied cDNA or gDNA.

This CDR3 region has 18 residues. Germline V CDR1 and CDR2: GTSNPN, SVGIG (reference sequence). The junction had 19 bases not matched to a gene; V was cut back by 4 bases and J by 7 bases. The sequenced material came from peripheral blood. This chain joins TRBV30 and TRBJ1-6; 7 bases match TRBD1. The TCR was taken from a human donor with active COVID-19. The donor label of this sample is uncertain. CDR3 sequence: CAWNPFGTAIRGNSPLHF. CDR3 in DNA: TGTGCCTGGAACCCGTTTGGGACAGCTATACGAGGGAATTCACCCCTCCACTTT.